This T cell receptor beta chain was retrieved from a study of metastatic and nonmetastatic thyroid tumors. Study at large: The comparison covered peripheral blood and tumor or nodule tissue in malignant and benign thyroid patients.

TCRdb re-analyzed the PCR reads through MiXCR. Of about 40,000 clones listed, less than 20% are singletons. All patients were treatment-naive before thyroid surgery. In this sample, this clone turned up many times. The V end was cut by 3 bases, the J end by 0 bases, with 15 bases between. The CDR3 contains 16 residues. CDR1 and CDR2 from the germline V gene are MNHNS and SASEGT. This TCR was sampled from a female donor with papillary thyroid cancer or a benign thyroid nodule (not recorded which). Some clones in this sample may be carry-over from other donors' samples. Sequenced input: blood. The chain has TRBV6-1 and TRBJ2-7, with D hard to call. DNA of the CDR3: TGTGCCAGCAGTGACCCCGGAAGAGGAGACTCCTACGAGCAGTACTTC. Encoded protein: CASSDPGRGDSYEQYF.